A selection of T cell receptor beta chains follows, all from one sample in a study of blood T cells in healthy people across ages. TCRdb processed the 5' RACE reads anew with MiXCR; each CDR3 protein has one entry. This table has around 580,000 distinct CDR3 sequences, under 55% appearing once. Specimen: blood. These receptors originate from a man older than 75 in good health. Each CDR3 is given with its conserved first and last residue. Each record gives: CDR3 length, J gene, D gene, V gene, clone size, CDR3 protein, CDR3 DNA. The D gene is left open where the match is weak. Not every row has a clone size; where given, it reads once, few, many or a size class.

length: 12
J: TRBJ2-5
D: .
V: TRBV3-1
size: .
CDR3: CASSQFGGEQYF
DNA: TGTGCCAGCAGCCAATTCGGAGGGGAGCAGTACTTC

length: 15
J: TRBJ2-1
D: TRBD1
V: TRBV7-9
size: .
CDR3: CASSGRQGDNNEQFF
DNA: TGTGCCAGCAGCGGGCGACAGGGGGACAACAATGAGCAGTTCTTC

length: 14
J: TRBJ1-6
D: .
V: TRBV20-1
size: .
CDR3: CSARAPAYNSPLHF
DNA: TGCAGTGCTAGAGCCCCAGCCTATAATTCACCCCTCCACTTT

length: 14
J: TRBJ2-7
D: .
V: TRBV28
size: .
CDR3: CASSAAANSYEQYF
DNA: TGTGCCAGCAGTGCTGCGGCCAACTCCTACGAGCAGTACTTC

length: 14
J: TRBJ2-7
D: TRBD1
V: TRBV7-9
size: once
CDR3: CASRPWTGVGKQYF
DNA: TGTGCCAGCAGACCTTGGACAGGGGTGGGCAAGCAGTACTTC

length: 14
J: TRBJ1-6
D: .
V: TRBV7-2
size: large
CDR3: CASRRTGPHSPLHF
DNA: TGTGCCAGCAGACGAACAGGGCCTCATTCACCCCTCCACTTT

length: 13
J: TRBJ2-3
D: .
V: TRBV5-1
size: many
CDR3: CASNSQLESTQYF
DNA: TGCGCCAGCAACTCTCAACTAGAATCCACGCAGTATTTT

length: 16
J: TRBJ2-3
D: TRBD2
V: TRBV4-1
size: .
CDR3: CASSPKGRESPDTQYF
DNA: TGCGCCAGCAGCCCCAAAGGGCGGGAGTCCCCAGATACGCAGTATTTT

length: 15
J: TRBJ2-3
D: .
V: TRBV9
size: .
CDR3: CASSWTNRLTDTQYF
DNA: TGCGCCAGCAGCTGGACGAATAGGTTGACAGATACGCAGTATTTT

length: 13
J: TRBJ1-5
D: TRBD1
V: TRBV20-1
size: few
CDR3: CSASRGGGQPQHF
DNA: TGCAGTGCTAGTAGAGGGGGCGGTCAGCCCCAGCATTTT

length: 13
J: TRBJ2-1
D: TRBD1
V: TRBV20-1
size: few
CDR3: CSAPDRKDNEQFF
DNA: TGCAGTGCTCCGGACAGGAAGGACAATGAGCAGTTCTTC

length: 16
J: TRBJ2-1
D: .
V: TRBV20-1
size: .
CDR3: CSAKPNLGSGYNEQFF
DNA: TGCAGTGCTAAGCCCAATCTGGGTAGCGGCTACAATGAGCAGTTCTTC

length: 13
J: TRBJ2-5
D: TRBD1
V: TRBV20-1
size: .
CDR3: CSALGTGGTTQYF
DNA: TGCAGTGCTTTAGGGACAGGCGGTACGACCCAGTACTTC

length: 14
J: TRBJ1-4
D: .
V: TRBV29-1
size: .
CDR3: CSAEKGEANEKLFF
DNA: TGCAGCGCCGAGAAGGGGGAAGCTAATGAAAAACTGTTTTTT

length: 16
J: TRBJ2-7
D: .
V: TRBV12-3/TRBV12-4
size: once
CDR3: CASSPTVPHSYNEQYF
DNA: TGTGCCAGCAGCCCAACCGTACCCCACTCCTACAATGAGCAGTACTTC

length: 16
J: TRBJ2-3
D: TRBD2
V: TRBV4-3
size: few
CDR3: CASSQELAGGRDTQYF
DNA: TGCGCCAGCAGCCAAGAACTAGCGGGAGGCAGAGATACGCAGTATTTT

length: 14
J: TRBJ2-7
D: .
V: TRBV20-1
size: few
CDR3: CSARDTRGSYEQYF
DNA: TGCAGTGCTAGAGATACGAGAGGGTCCTACGAGCAGTACTTC

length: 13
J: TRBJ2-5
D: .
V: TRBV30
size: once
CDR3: CAWSLGIGETQYF
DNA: TGTGCCTGGAGCTTGGGGATCGGTGAGACCCAGTACTTC

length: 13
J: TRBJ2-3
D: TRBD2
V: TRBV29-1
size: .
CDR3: CSAPGLATDTQYF
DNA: TGCAGCGCCCCCGGACTAGCGACAGATACGCAGTATTTT

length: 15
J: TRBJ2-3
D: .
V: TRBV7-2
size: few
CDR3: CASSLQRARTDTQYF
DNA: TGTGCCAGCAGCTTGCAGCGGGCCCGCACAGATACGCAGTATTTT

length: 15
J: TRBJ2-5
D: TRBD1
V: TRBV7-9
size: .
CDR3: CASSQDRGGRETQYF
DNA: TGTGCCAGCAGCCAGGACAGGGGGGGACGGGAGACCCAGTACTTC

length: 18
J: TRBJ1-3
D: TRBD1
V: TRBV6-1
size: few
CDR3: CASSLSPGQGVSGNTIYF
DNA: TGTGCCAGCAGCCTGTCCCCGGGACAGGGAGTCTCTGGAAACACCATATATTTT

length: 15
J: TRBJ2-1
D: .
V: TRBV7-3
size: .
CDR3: CASSLGTGLYNEQFF
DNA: TGTGCCAGCAGCTTAGGTACAGGGCTATACAATGAGCAGTTCTTC

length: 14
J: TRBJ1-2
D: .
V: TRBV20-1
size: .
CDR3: CSARSALWAYGYTF
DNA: TGCAGTGCTAGGTCGGCGTTATGGGCCTATGGCTACACCTTC

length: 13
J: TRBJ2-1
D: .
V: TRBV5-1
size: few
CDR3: CASSVGGENEQFF
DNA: TGCGCCAGCAGCGTCGGGGGAGAGAATGAGCAGTTCTTC

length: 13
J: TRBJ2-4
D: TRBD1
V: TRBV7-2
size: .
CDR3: CASSLGTGVSQYF
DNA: TGTGCCAGCAGCTTAGGGACAGGCGTTTCCCAGTACTTC

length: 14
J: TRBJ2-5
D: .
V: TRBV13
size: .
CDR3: CASSSHWTQETQYF
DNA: TGTGCCAGCAGCTCTCACTGGACTCAAGAGACCCAGTACTTC

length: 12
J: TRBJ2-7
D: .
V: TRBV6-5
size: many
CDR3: CASHNSGIGQYF
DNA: TGTGCCAGTCATAACTCAGGGATCGGGCAGTACTTC

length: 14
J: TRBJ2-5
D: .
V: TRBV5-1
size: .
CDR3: CASSAGHSPETQYF
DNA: TGCGCCAGCAGCGCGGGCCATAGCCCGGAGACCCAGTACTTC

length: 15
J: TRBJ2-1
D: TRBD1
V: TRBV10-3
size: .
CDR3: CATIQGLSNYNEQFF
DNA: TGTGCCACCATACAGGGGCTAAGCAACTACAATGAGCAGTTCTTC

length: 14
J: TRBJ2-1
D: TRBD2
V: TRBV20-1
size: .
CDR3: CSARKAGSYNEQFF
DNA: TGCAGTGCTAGAAAAGCGGGATCCTACAATGAGCAGTTCTTC

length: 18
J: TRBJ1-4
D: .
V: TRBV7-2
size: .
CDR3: CASSFGGRGVTTNKKLFF
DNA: TGTGCCAGCAGCTTTGGGGGGAGAGGGGTTACGACTAATAAAAAACTGTTTTTT

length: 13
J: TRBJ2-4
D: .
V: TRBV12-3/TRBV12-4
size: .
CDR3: CASRSMAKNIQYF
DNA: TGTGCCAGCCGATCTATGGCCAAAAACATTCAGTACTTC

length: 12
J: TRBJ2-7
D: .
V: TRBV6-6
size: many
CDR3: CASSLDSAEQYF
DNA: TGTGCCAGCAGTCTCGATTCCGCCGAGCAGTACTTC

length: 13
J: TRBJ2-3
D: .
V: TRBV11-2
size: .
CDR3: CASSLDRGGTQYF
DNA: TGTGCCAGCAGCTTAGATCGGGGTGGTACGCAGTATTTT

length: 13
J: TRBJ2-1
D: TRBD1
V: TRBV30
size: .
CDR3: CAWVGQAYNEQFF
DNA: TGTGCCTGGGTGGGACAGGCCTACAATGAGCAGTTCTTC

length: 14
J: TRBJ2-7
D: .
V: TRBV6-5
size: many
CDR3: CASSPGGAANEQYF
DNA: TGTGCCAGCAGCCCTGGGGGGGCGGCCAACGAGCAGTACTTC

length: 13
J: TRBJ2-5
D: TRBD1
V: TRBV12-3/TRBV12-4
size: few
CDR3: CASTKTGAETQYF
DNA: TGTGCCAGCACCAAGACAGGGGCAGAGACCCAGTACTTC

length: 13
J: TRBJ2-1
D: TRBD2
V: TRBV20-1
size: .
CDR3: CSAKGLAGFRQFF
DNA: TGCAGTGCGAAGGGACTAGCGGGCTTTAGGCAGTTCTTC

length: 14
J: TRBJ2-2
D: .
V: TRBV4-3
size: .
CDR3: CASSQEGSHGELFF
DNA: TGCGCCAGCAGCCAAGAAGGCAGTCACGGGGAGCTGTTTTTT

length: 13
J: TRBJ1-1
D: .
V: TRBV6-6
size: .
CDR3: CASSYMVGTEAFF
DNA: TGTGCCAGCAGTTACATGGTTGGCACTGAAGCTTTCTTT

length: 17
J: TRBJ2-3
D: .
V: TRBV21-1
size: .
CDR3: CASSKVEDSPPTGAQYF
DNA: TGTGCCAGCAGCAAAGTAGAGGACAGCCCTCCCACAGGTGCGCAGTATTTT

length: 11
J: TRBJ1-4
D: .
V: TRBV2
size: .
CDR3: CASNLFEKLFF
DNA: TGTGCCAGCAACCTTTTTGAAAAACTGTTTTTT

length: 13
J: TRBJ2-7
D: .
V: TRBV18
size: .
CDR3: CASSRAQGYEQYF
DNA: TGTGCCAGCTCAAGGGCACAGGGATACGAGCAGTACTTC

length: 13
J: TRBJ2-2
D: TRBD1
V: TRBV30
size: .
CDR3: CAWKDRDTGELFF
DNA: TGTGCCTGGAAGGACAGGGACACCGGGGAGCTGTTTTTT